This TCR beta chain was captured by sequencing in a study of OX40 agonist ivuxolimab in advanced cancers. In terms of the full investigation: Ivuxolimab, which targeted the costimulatory receptor OX40 (CD134), was an agonistic, fully human IgG2 monoclonal antibody. The paper reports the monotherapy dose-escalation portion (N of about 47 patients) of the phase I ivuxolimab trial. In the dose-escalation cohort, over 65% of patients were male, and the mean age was roughly 60 years, with a range of about 20 to 79. The purpose of peripheral TCRbeta sequencing was to test whether ivuxolimab changed TCR sequence diversity and led to clonal T-cell expansion. Partial responses were achieved by three dose-escalation patients, of whom one had hepatocellular carcinoma and two had cutaneous melanoma. Prior anti-PD-1, anti-PD-L1 or anti-CTLA-4 therapy was permitted, and checkpoint inhibitors had been received by roughly 42% of dose-escalation patients. Of the roughly 54 dose-escalation patients, hepatocellular carcinoma was present in around 19, melanoma in around 15, renal cell carcinoma in 9 and head and neck cancer in 9. Intravenous ivuxolimab was administered to patients every 2 weeks at six dose levels: 0.01, 0.1, 0.3, 1.5, 3 and 10 mg/kg. Study-wide findings and limitations: Low levels of normalized T-cell clonal expansion were also seen in some nonresponding patients. Which antigens the clonally expanded peripheral T cells were specific for was not determined. In the 0.1-3.0 mg/kg groups, partial responders were among the patients with the lowest normalized peripheral clonal expansion, particularly in CD8+ T cells. At doses of 0.1 to 3.0 mg/kg, clonal expansion of both CD4+ and CD8+ T cells in blood was seen between baseline and week 6. After ivuxolimab, more expanded clones were found on average in CD8+ T cells than in CD4+ T cells.

The CDR3 numbers 12 residues from cysteine through phenylalanine. This entry keeps only the CDR3 DNA: 36 bases, framed from base 1. V ends up 9 bases short and J 2 bases short, with an unmatched junction base count of 3. From a lookup of the germline V gene, CDR1 and CDR2 are MDHEN and SYDVKM. For this clone: Its specific antigen is unknown. The sample holds no much larger clone one base away, and base qualities are not on file.

Patients with a history of autoimmune disease or receiving systemic immunosuppression were excluded from the trial. Peripheral blood for TCR sequencing was collected from all dose cohorts at baseline, on cycle 4 day 1, and on cycle 7 day 1. Samples were obtained from an open-label, multicenter, first-in-human phase I dose-escalation trial of ivuxolimab. The trial enrolled adults with locally advanced or metastatic head and neck squamous cell, hepatocellular, melanoma or renal cell carcinoma. Before TCR sequencing, CD4+ T cells and CD8+ T cells from peripheral blood were sorted into separate populations. To sequence the TCRbeta CDR3 region, genomic DNA was isolated from the sorted cells. The immunoSEQ Assay was used to sequence the TCRbeta CDR3 regions. TCRdb's version of the immuneACCESS table is confined to in-frame rearrangements and falls short of the full clone set. An unresolved V gene accounts for under half of the shortfall where checked; the remainder is of unknown origin. The sample table holds 63,000 or so clones, of which about 91% were seen once. The ten largest clonotypes hold under 3% of the sample.

The clonotype was recovered from an adult with an advanced solid tumor such as melanoma, head and neck, liver or kidney cancer. The source material was CD4+ or CD8+ T cells sorted from blood, sampled in a trial of the OX40 agonist ivuxolimab. Rearrangement joined TRBV28 to TRBJ2-7; TRBD2 agrees with 8 junctional bases. The DNA sequence follows: TGTGCCAGTAACGGGGGGGCCTACGAGCAGTACTTC. This codes for CASNGGAYEQYF.